One sample yielded the 22 T cell receptor beta chains listed below, sequenced in a study of blood T cell repertoires in COVID-19. Produced via immunoSEQ multiplex PCR; TCRdb's table is partial and in-frame only. Of more than 300,000 clones detected, 89% appear once; the ten largest clones hold roughly a tenth. The specimen sequenced was PBMCs or T cells enriched from blood (not recorded which). The receptor source for this set is a woman aged 30 to 39 who had recovered from COVID-19.

The chain couples TRBV28 to TRBJ1-2; TRBD1 might be the D (5 bases). The CDR3 length is 14 residues. With 3 bases removed from V and 0 bases from J, the gap between germline ends came to 8 bases. Germline CDR1 reads MDHEN; CDR2 reads SYDVKM. The CDR3 nucleotides read TGTGCCAGCAGTTTGCCAGGGACTAACTATGGCTACACCTTC. Translating it yields CASSLPGTNYGYTF.

V gene TRBV2 combines with J gene TRBJ1-6; no firm D call. The CDR3 runs 16 residues. The germline V gene has CDR1 SNHLY and CDR2 FYNNEI. Trimming shortened V by 6 bases and J by 0 bases, and 12 bases separated the two germline ends. The CDR3 DNA follows: TGTGCCAGCAGGGTACACGCCAGCTCCTATAATTCACCCCTCCACTTT. It encodes CASRVHASSYNSPLHF.

The CDR3 bases are TGCGCCAGCAGCTTGGCGGGGTATGAAAAACTGTTTTTT. The encoded protein is CASSLAGYEKLFF. The rearrangement joins TRBV5-1 to TRBJ1-4; D is uncertain. CDR1 and CDR2 (germline): SGHRS, YFSETQ. CDR3 length: 13 amino acids. The V end lost 0 bases, the J end lost 6 bases, and 6 bases lay between the germline ends.

The chain links TRBV10-2 to TRBJ1-6; D unresolved. This CDR3 is 13 amino acids long. The V gene's germline CDR1 is WSHSY and CDR2 SAAADI. The V end lost 4 bases, the J end lost 6 bases, and 7 bases lay between the germline ends. CDR3: CASSGIANSPLHF. CDR3 nucleotide sequence: TGCGCCAGCAGTGGAATAGCTAATTCACCCCTCCACTTT.

J is TRBJ2-2 and V is TRBV2; 9 bases map to TRBD1. This CDR3 spans 19 amino acids. After removal of 6 bases from V and 4 bases from J, the junction contained 18 bases not matched to a gene. Germline loops: CDR1 SNHLY, CDR2 FYNNEI. CDR3: CASSNSPVDRGAGTGELFF. The CDR3 nucleotides are TGTGCCAGCAGCAACTCGCCCGTCGACAGGGGGGCCGGCACCGGGGAGCTGTTTTTT. The full variable domain, rest sourced from reference TRBV2 and TRBJ2-2, is EPEVTQTPSHQVTQMGQEVILRCVPISNHLYFYWYRQILGQKVEFLVSFYNNEISEKSEIFDDQFSVERPDGSNFTLKIRSTKLEDSAMYFCASSNSPVDRGAGTGELFFGEGSRLTVL.

This chain links TRBV6-9 with TRBJ1-2, with 8 bases that match TRBD1. V lost 6 bases, J lost 3 bases, and 12 bases stayed unmatched. The CDR3 runs 16 residues. The germline CDR1 and CDR2 sequences are MNHGY and SVAAGI. The CDR3 loop is CASSPDRDFLYYGYTF. As DNA, the CDR3 is TGTGCCAGCAGCCCGGACAGGGACTTCCTCTACTATGGCTACACCTTC.

On this clone itself: This CDR3 is also generated by other DNA sequences in the sample. The chain has TRBV5-1 and TRBJ2-7; D call uncertain. This CDR3 spans 13 amino acids. CDR1 is SGHRS, CDR2 YFSETQ, per germline. Trimming took 0 bases from V and 3 from J, leaving 7 bases between them. The chain's CDR3 is CASSLDRSYEQYF. CDR3 DNA: TGCGCCAGCAGCTTGGATCGTAGCTACGAGCAGTACTTC.

V gene TRBV27 combines with J gene TRBJ2-1; 7 bases map to TRBD2. Germline CDR1 MNHEY, CDR2 SMNVEV (reference sequence). This CDR3 spans 14 amino acids. V lost 2 bases and J lost 7; bases outside the gene matches: 5. CDR3 sequence: CASSLKWGGNEQFF. For the CDR3, the DNA is TGTGCCAGCAGTTTAAAGTGGGGAGGGAATGAGCAGTTCTTC.

The chain combines TRBV27 with TRBJ2-1; possible D gene TRBD1, 5 bases. Germline assignment: CDR1 MNHEY and CDR2 SMNVEV (reference sequence). The CDR3 sequence is 15 residues long. Trimming shortened V by 11 bases and J by 1 base, and 18 bases separated the two germline ends. Here the CDR3 reads CASTGGHASYNEQFF. The CDR3 bases are TGTGCCTCCACGGGCGGACACGCTTCCTACAATGAGCAGTTCTTC.

This chain uses TRBV28 with TRBJ1-2; 7 nucleotides match TRBD1. The V and J ends lost 11 bases and 3 bases, in that order; junction bases with no gene match: 6. The CDR3 consists of 12 residues. From germline, CDR1 is MDHEN and CDR2 SYDVKM. CDR3 in DNA: TGTGCCCTCAGACAGGGCGACTATGGCTACACCTTC. Translation gives CALRQGDYGYTF.

This clone showed up just a few times. This sequence joins TRBV24-1 and TRBJ2-1, with 8 bases fitting TRBD2. The CDR3 has 10 amino acids. In germline, CDR1 is KGHDR, CDR2 SFDVKD. With 8 bases clipped from V and 16 bases from J, the junction kept 6 bases outside the gene matches. CDR3 loop: CATTGGRIFF. The CDR3 bases are TGTGCCACCACTGGCGGGAGGATATTCTTC.

The J gene is TRBJ1-6, the V gene TRBV2; D ambiguous. The CDR3 extends over 14 amino acids. V was trimmed by 7 bases and J by 10 bases, leaving 17 bases between them. The V gene's germline CDR1 is SNHLY and CDR2 FYNNEI. CDR3 bases: TGTGCCAGCATCCGGACTCTGGATGTCTCACCCCTCCACTTT. Protein: CASIRTLDVSPLHF. The entire variable domain, with the rest obtained from reference TRBV2 and TRBJ1-6, is as follows: EPEVTQTPSHQVTQMGQEVILRCVPISNHLYFYWYRQILGQKVEFLVSFYNNEISEKSEIFDDQFSVERPDGSNFTLKIRSTKLEDSAMYFCASIRTLDVSPLHFGNGTRLTVT.

The genes are TRBV11-2 and TRBJ2-7; TRBD2 aligns across 11 bases. With 4 bases clipped from V and 2 bases from J, the junction kept 10 bases outside the gene matches. This CDR3 is 17 amino acids long. The germline gives CDR1 SGHAT, CDR2 FQNNGV. CDR3 sequence: CASSSRPGTSGPYEQYF. The DNA for the CDR3 is TGTGCCAGCAGCTCCCGCCCCGGGACTAGCGGTCCCTACGAGCAGTACTTC.

The chain is built from TRBV28 and TRBJ2-2; tentative D call: TRBD1 (6 bases). V lost 3 bases to trimming and J lost 6 bases, with 11 bases between them. CDR3 length: 14 residues. Germline CDR1 and CDR2: MDHEN and SYDVKM. The CDR3 protein is CASSFQGGAGELFF. In nucleotides, the CDR3 is TGTGCCAGCAGTTTTCAAGGGGGAGCCGGGGAGCTGTTTTTT.

This clone was detected only once. The chain employs TRBV6-5 and TRBJ2-5; D perhaps matches TRBD2 (6 bases). CDR1 and CDR2 (germline): MNHEY, SVGAGI. The V end lost 4 bases, the J end lost 5 bases, and 14 bases lay between the germline ends. The CDR3 is 14 amino acids. The CDR3 sequence: CASSSLALSETQYF. DNA of the CDR3: TGTGCCAGCAGTTCACTAGCCCTCAGTGAGACCCAGTACTTC.

This sequence joins TRBV15 and TRBJ1-5; maybe TRBD1 (5 bases). Germline lookup yields CDR1 LNHNV and CDR2 YYDKDF (reference sequence). This CDR3 is 16 amino acids long. V was pared by 5 bases and J by 1 base, with 15 bases between. The CDR3 sequence: CATSHGGINSNQPQHF. The CDR3 nucleotides are TGTGCCACCAGCCATGGGGGGATTAACAGCAATCAGCCCCAGCATTTT.

J is TRBJ2-1 and V is TRBV6-4, with TRBD2 identical over 7 bases. Germline CDR1 MRHNA, CDR2 SNTAGT. V trimming: 2 bases; J trimming: 5 bases; junction bases outside the gene matches: 6. CDR3 length equals 15 residues. CDR3 in amino acids: CASSDTSVKDNEQFF. The CDR3 coding sequence is TGTGCCAGCAGTGACACTAGCGTTAAAGACAATGAGCAGTTCTTC.

The CDR3 spells CATSDSVGPGSQPQHF. CDR3 coding DNA: TGTGCCACCAGTGATTCAGTCGGCCCGGGATCTCAGCCCCAGCATTTT. The chain is built from TRBV24-1 and TRBJ1-5; D remains ambiguous. Germline loops: CDR1 KGHDR, CDR2 SFDVKD. The CDR3 has 16 amino acids. The ends were cut back, 2 bases at V and 6 bases at J, with 16 bases in the middle.

The chain combines TRBV5-6 with TRBJ2-7; 8 bases are shared with TRBD1. The germline gives CDR1 SGHDT, CDR2 YYEEEE. V lost 4 bases, J lost 2 bases, and 11 bases stayed unmatched. The CDR3 has 16 amino acids. CDR3 in amino acids: CASSVEFGQGAYEQYF. The CDR3 region has the DNA TGTGCCAGCAGCGTCGAGTTCGGACAGGGAGCCTACGAGCAGTACTTC.

This chain uses TRBV28 with TRBJ1-4, with 7 positions matching TRBD1. This CDR3 comprises 14 residues. In germline, CDR1 is MDHEN, CDR2 SYDVKM. V shed 7 bases and J 8 bases; nucleotides not matched to a gene: 10. The CDR3 nucleotides are TGTGCCAGCATCCAGGGGGGACGGTTCGAAAAACTGTTTTTT. It yields the protein CASIQGGRFEKLFF.

This chain connects TRBV6-6 to TRBJ2-6; D unclear. Trimming cost V 5 bases and J 0 bases, with 8 bases left between them. Germline-derived CDR1 and CDR2 are MNHNY and SVGAGI (reference sequence). This CDR3 region has 15 residues. CDR3 loop: CASSARSSGANVLTF. In DNA, the CDR3 is TGTGCCAGCAGTGCACGGTCCTCTGGGGCCAACGTCCTGACTTTC.

The chain recombines TRBV19 with TRBJ2-6, with TRBD1 identical over 8 bases. This CDR3 is 19 amino acids long. The germline V gene has CDR1 LNHDA and CDR2 SQIVND (reference sequence). The V gene end was trimmed by 6 bases and the J gene end by 1 base; junction bases not matched to a gene: 14. DNA of the CDR3: TGTGCCAGTAGCCCCCAGATCGGGACAGGTAGGTCTGGGGCCAACGTCCTGACTTTC. Translated, it gives CASSPQIGTGRSGANVLTF.